This T cell receptor (beta chain) was captured by sequencing in a study of cytomegalovirus exposure and HLA in healthy donors. Study-level background: The same platform as the approximately 700 first-cohort repertoires was used for the 130 or so validation repertoires, a later analysis reported. Study-wide findings and caveats: Overall, approximately 150 TCR beta chains were annotated as cytomegalovirus-associated. There were some public TCRs occurring in many donors, but most TCR sequences were rare.

It was the approximately 120-subject validation cohort, separate from the 666-subject first cohort, to which the donors belonged. The CDR3 has 14 residues. V dropped 0 bases and J dropped 0 bases, with 4 bases sitting between them. The germline V gene encodes CDR1 SGHRS and CDR2 YFSETQ. Produced via immunoSEQ multiplex PCR; TCRdb's table is partial and in-frame only. Among 150,000 or so clones, approximately 89% were seen once, and the ten largest hold 9% to 9.5%. As for this clone: Antigen: not known.

The specimen was PBMCs. The V and J genes are TRBV5-1 and TRBJ1-3, with D uncertain. The TCR was taken from a woman younger than 35 in good health and CMV-seropositive. The CDR3 coding sequence is TGCGCCAGCAGCTTGGAGAGCTCTGGAAACACCATATATTTT. The encoded protein is CASSLESSGNTIYF.